The present entry profiles one T cell receptor (beta chain) with its context. The antigen remains undetermined. The data were produced by immunoSEQ multiplex PCR, yet TCRdb's version contains in-frame clones alone and is incomplete. The data show some 2 million clones, about 95% seen once. V lost 1 base, J lost 7 bases, and 16 bases lay in between. The CDR3 is 15 residues long. Germline CDR1 reads SGHVS; CDR2 reads FQNEAQ. This entry belongs to a study of shared clonotypes between healthy human individuals. Study-wide background: For every donor, three CD4 naive, three CD4 memory, two CD8 naive and one CD8 memory plates were used.

CD8 cells classed as naive were CD45RO-negative and positively selected for CCR7, excluding terminally differentiated effector memory CD45RA+ cells. Adult Caucasians living in Nashville, Tennessee made up all of the donors. Overall study results and limits: Non-shared clonotypes had lower generation probabilities than those shared by all four donors. Specimens sampled were limited to blood, with tissue repertoires likely differing.

Sequenced input: naive CD8+ T cells sorted from blood. This receptor was obtained from a young man in good health. The chain is built from TRBV7-8 and TRBJ1-2; D might be TRBD1 (5 bases). CDR3 sequence reads: CASSLDFTGAGGYTF. CDR3 in DNA: TGTGCCAGCAGCTTAGACTTTACAGGAGCGGGTGGCTACACCTTC. The full variable domain, with the rest looked up from reference TRBV7-8 and TRBJ1-2, is GAGVSQSPRYKVAKRGQDVALRCDPISGHVSLFWYQQALGQGPEFLTYFQNEAQLDKSGLPSDRFFAERPEGSVSTLKIQRTQQEDSAVYLCASSLDFTGAGGYTFGSGTRLTVV.